Ten or more counts support the clone carrying this T cell receptor beta chain. Amplified TCR beta CDR3 regions came from RNA transcripts. HTBI primers drove first-round RT-PCR of the TCR CDR3. Each CDR3 protein gets one entry after TCRdb re-called the multiplex PCR reads with MiXCR. The data hold 600,000 to 750,000 distinct CDR3 sequences, with about 18% observed a single time. Germline V gene sequence: CDR1 MNHNS, CDR2 SASEGT. V lost 6 bases and J lost 5; bases outside the gene matches: 9. This CDR3 region has 14 residues. This sample is part of a study of T cells in Graves' hyperthyroidism and ophthalmopathy. Recently diagnosed hyperthyroidism of less than 2 months' duration affected patients aged 18 to 65.

The genes are TRBV6-1 and TRBJ1-1; TRBD1 aligns across 7 bases. The sequencing input was blood. This sequence originates from a man in his fifties with Graves' hyperthyroidism. The chain's CDR3 is CASRPDRAMTEAFF. The CDR3 bases are TGTGCCAGCAGACCAGACAGGGCGATGACTGAAGCTTTCTTT.